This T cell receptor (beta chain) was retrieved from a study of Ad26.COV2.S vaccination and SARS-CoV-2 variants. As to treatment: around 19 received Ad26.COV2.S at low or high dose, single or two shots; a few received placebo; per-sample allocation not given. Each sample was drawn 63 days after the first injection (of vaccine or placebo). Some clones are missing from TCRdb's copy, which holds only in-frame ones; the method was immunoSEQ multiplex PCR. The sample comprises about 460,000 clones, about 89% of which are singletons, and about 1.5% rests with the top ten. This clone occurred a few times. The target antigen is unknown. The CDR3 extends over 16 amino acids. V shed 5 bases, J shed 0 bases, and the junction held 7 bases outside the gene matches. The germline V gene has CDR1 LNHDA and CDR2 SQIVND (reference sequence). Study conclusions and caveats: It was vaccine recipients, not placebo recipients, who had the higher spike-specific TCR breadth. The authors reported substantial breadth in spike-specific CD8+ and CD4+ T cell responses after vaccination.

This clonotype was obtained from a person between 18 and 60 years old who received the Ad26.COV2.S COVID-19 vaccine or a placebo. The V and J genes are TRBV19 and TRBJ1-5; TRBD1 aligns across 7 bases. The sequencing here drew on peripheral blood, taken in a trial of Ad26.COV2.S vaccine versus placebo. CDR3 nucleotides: TGTGCCAGTAGTGTACCGGGACAGTTTAGCAATCAGCCCCAGCATTTT. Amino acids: CASSVPGQFSNQPQHF.